This T cell receptor (beta chain) was identified in a study of cytomegalovirus exposure and HLA in healthy donors. This clone was observed a few times. Primers for the PCR totalled 60 Vbeta and 13 Jbeta. Method: immunoSEQ multiplex PCR; TCRdb's copy keeps in-frame clones and lacks some. The sample shows 150,000 or so clones, 70% to 80% of them seen only once. Trimming took 2 bases from V and 6 from J, leaving 8 bases between them. CDR3 size: 13 residues. Germline values: CDR1 LNHDA, CDR2 SQIVND (reference sequence). This chain joins TRBV19 and TRBJ2-1; D gene unclear. The receptor comes from a middle-aged woman in good health and CMV-seronegative. The specimen sequenced was PBMCs. The CDR3 spells CASSIYSSNEQFF. The CDR3 DNA reads as TGTGCCAGTAGTATATATAGCAGCAATGAGCAGTTCTTC.